This T cell receptor (beta chain) emerged from a study of cytomegalovirus exposure and HLA in healthy donors. Across the study: The same platform was used for the 100 to 150 validation repertoires and the approximately 670 first-cohort repertoires, a later analysis reported. Study-level findings and limits: The authors confirmed in vitro that three CMV-associated chains were specific for CMV antigens. High specificity and sensitivity for cytomegalovirus status were reported for the classifier. Most TCR sequences showed up rarely, but some public TCRs showed up in many donors.

The CDR3 totals 14 residues. Germline values: CDR1 SGDLS, CDR2 YYNGEE. The V end was cut by 4 bases, the J end by 3 bases, with 14 bases between. The protocol was immunoSEQ multiplex PCR, while the TCRdb copy is restricted to in-frame clones and leaves out a portion. This table has hundreds of thousands of clones, roughly 88% appearing once. Notes on this clone: Its target is not known.

The sample comprised PBMCs. The chain uses TRBV9 and TRBJ2-7; D possibly corresponds to TRBD2 (6 bases). The clonotype was recovered from a woman in her late teens or twenties in good health and CMV-seronegative. CDR3 amino acids: CASSPGHGGYEQYF. In DNA form, the CDR3 reads TGTGCCAGCAGCCCAGGACACGGGGGCTACGAGCAGTACTTC.